These 2 T cell receptor beta chains were all obtained from the same sample, sequenced in a study of shared clonotypes between healthy human individuals. Only in-frame clones appear in the TCRdb table, and some are missing; sequencing was by immunoSEQ multiplex PCR. The repertoire holds around 2.3 million clones, nearly 97% seen once, with roughly 0.13% in the top ten. Input material: naive CD4+ T cells sorted from blood. The subset: CD45RA+ positively selected. The source is a man in his late teens or twenties in good health.

The V and J genes are TRBV5-1 and TRBJ2-2; TRBD2 matches 10 bases. J was trimmed by 4 bases and V by 1 base; bases with no gene match: 7. Germline V gene lookup returns CDR1 SGHRS and CDR2 YFSETQ. The CDR3 sequence is 17 residues long. CDR3 protein: CASSLSAGGPSTGELFF. In nucleotides, the CDR3 is TGCGCCAGCAGCTTGTCAGCGGGAGGGCCGAGCACCGGGGAGCTGTTTTTT. The full variable domain, with the rest looked up from reference TRBV5-1 and TRBJ2-2, is KAGVTQTPRYLIKTRGQQVTLSCSPISGHRSVSWYQQTPGQGLQFLFEYFSETQRNKGNFPGRFSGRQFSNSRSEMNVSTLELGDSALYLCASSLSAGGPSTGELFFGEGSRLTVL.

The chain is built from TRBV5-1 and TRBJ2-5; D remains ambiguous. The germline V gene has CDR1 SGHRS and CDR2 YFSETQ. V was shortened by 1 base and J by 5 bases, with 15 bases between the two germline ends. The CDR3 totals 15 residues. The CDR3 loop reads CASSLSSFFGETQYF. The CDR3 nucleotides read TGCGCCAGCAGCTTGTCGTCTTTTTTCGGCGAGACCCAGTACTTC.